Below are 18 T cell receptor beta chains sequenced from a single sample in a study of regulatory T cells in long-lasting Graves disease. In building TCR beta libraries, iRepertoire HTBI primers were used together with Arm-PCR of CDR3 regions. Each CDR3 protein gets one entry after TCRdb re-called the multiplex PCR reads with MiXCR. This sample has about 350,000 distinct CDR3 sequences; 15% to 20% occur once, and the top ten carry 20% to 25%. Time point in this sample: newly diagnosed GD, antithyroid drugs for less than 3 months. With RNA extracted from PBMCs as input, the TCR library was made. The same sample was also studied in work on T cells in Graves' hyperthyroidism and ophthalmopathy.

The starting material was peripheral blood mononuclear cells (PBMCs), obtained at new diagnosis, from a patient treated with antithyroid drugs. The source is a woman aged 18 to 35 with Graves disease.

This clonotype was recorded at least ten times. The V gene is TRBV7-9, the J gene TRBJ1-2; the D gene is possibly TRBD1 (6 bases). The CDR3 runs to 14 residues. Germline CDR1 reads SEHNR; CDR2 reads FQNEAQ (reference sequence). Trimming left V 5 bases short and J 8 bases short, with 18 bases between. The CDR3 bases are TGTGCCAGCAGCCGTGGGGGCGGCCATGAAGGCTACACCTTC. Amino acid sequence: CASSRGGGHEGYTF. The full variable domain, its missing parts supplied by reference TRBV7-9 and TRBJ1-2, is DTGVSQNPRHKITKRGQNVTFRCDPISEHNRLYWYRQTLGQGPEFLTYFQNEAQLEKSRLLSDRFSAERPKGSFSTLEIQRTEQGDSAMYLCASSRGGGHEGYTFGSGTRLTVV.

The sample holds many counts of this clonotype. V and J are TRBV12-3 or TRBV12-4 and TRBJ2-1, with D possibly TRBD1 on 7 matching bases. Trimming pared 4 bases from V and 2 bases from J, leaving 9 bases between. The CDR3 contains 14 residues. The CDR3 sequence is CASSSRGAYNEQFF. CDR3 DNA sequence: TGTGCCAGCAGTTCCAGGGGGGCCTACAATGAGCAGTTCTTC.

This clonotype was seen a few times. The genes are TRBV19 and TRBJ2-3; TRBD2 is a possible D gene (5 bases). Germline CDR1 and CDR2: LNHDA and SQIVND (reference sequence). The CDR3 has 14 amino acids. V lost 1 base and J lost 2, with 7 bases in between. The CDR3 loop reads CASSIGAATDTQYF. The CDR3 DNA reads TGTGCCAGTAGTATAGGAGCGGCCACAGATACGCAGTATTTT.

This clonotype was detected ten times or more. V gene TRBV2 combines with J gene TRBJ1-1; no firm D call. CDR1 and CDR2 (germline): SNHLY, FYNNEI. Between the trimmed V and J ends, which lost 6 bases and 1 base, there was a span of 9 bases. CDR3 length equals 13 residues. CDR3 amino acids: CASRETRNTEAFF. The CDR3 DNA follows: TGTGCCAGCAGGGAGACTCGGAACACTGAAGCTTTCTTT. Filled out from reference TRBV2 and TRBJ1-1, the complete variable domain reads EPEVTQTPSHQVTQMGQEVILRCVPISNHLYFYWYRQILGQKVEFLVSFYNNEISEKSEIFDDQFSVERPDGSNFTLKIRSTKLEDSAMYFCASRETRNTEAFFGQGTRLTVV.

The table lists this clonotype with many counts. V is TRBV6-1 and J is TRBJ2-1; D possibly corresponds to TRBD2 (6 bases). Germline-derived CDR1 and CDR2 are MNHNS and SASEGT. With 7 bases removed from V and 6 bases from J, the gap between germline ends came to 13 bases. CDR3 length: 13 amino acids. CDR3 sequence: CASNRDSLNEQFF. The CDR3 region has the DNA TGTGCCAGCAACCGGGACTCTCTCAATGAGCAGTTCTTC.

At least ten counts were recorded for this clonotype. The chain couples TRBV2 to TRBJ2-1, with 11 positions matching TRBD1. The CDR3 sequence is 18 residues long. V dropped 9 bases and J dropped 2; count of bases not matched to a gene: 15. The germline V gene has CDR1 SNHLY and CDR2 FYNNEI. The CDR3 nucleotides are TGTGCCAGAGGTCGGGGACAGGGGGGGTTAAGCGCCTACAATGAGCAGTTCTTC. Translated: CARGRGQGGLSAYNEQFF.

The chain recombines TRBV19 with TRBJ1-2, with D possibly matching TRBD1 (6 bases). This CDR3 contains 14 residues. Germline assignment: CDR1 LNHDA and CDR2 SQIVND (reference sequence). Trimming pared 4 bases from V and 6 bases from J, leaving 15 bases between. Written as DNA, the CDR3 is TGTGCCAGTAGTAGCCACAGGGTTCGCGATGGCTACACCTTC. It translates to CASSSHRVRDGYTF. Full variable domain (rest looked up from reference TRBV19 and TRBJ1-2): DGGITQSPKYLFRKEGQNVTLSCEQNLNHDAMYWYRQDPGQGLRLIYYSQIVNDFQKGDIAEGYSVSREKKESFPLTVTSAQKNPTAFYLCASSSHRVRDGYTFGSGTRLTVV.

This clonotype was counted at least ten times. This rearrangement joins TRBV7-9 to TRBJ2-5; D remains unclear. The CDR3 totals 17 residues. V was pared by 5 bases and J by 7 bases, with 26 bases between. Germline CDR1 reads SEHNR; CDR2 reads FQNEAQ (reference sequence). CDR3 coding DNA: TGTGCCAGCAGCCCACGCGGCCCTACACTACCCCTGGGGACCCAGTACTTC. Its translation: CASSPRGPTLPLGTQYF.

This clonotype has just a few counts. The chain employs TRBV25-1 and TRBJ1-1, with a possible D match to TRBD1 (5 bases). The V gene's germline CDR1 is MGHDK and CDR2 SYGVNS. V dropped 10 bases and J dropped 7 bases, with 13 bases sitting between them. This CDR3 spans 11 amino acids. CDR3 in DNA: TGTGCCACCAGGGTTCGAAGTGAAGCTTTCTTT. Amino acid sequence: CATRVRSEAFF.

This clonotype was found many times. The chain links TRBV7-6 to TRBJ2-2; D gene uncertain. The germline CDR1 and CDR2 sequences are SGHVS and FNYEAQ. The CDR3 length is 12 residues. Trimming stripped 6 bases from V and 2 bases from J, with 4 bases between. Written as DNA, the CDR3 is TGTGCCAGCAGTCATAACACCGGGGAGCTGTTTTTT. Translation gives CASSHNTGELFF.

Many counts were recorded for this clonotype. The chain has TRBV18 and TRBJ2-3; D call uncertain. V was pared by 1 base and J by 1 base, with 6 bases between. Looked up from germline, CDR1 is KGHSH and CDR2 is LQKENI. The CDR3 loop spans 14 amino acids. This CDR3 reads CASSPLAGTDTQYF. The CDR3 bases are TGTGCCAGCTCACCACTTGCGGGCACAGATACGCAGTATTTT.

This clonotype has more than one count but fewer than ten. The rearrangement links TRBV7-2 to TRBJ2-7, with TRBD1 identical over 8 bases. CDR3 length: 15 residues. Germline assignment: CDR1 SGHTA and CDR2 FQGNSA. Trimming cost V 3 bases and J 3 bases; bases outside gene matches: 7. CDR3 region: CASSFSDRALYEQYF. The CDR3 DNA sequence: TGTGCCAGCAGCTTCTCGGACAGGGCGCTCTACGAGCAGTACTTC.

CDR3 bases: TGTGCCAGCAGTTACCTACAGGGATCCGGAAACACCATATATTTT. As protein: CASSYLQGSGNTIYF. The V call is TRBV6-5, the J call TRBJ1-3, with D possibly TRBD1 on 6 matching bases. Germline values: CDR1 MNHEY, CDR2 SVGAGI. CDR3 length: 15 amino acids. V was clipped by 2 bases and J by 4 bases, with 12 bases between them.

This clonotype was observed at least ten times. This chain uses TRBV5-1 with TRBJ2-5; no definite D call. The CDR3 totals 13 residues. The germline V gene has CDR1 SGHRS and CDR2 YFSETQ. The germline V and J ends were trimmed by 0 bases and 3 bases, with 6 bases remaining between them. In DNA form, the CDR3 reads TGCGCCAGCAGCTTGGCCTGGGAAGAGACCCAGTACTTC. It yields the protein CASSLAWEETQYF.

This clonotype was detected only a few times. The CDR3: CASSAKPSGGVYYNEQFF. Here the CDR3 DNA reads TGTGCCAGCAGTGCGAAGCCTAGCGGGGGGGTTTACTACAATGAGCAGTTCTTC. The chain employs TRBV6-1 and TRBJ2-1; 12 bases align to TRBD2. This CDR3 is built from 18 residues. The germline V gene encodes CDR1 MNHNS and CDR2 SASEGT. V trimming: 4 bases; J trimming: 3 bases; junction bases outside the gene matches: 10.

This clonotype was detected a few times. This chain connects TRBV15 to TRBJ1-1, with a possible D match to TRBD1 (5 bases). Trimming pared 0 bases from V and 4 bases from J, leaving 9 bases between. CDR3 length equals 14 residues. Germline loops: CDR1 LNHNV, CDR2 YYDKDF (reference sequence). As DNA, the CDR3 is TGTGCCACCAGCAGAGAGCAGGGTGGCACTGAAGCTTTCTTT. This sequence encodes CATSREQGGTEAFF.

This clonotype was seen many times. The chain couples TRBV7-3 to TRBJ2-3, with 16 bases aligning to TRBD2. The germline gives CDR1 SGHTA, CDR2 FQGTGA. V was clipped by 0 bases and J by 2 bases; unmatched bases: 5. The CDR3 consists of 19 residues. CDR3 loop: CASSLTSGTSGRATDTQYF. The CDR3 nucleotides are TGTGCCAGCAGCTTAACGTCGGGGACTAGCGGGAGGGCCACAGATACGCAGTATTTT.

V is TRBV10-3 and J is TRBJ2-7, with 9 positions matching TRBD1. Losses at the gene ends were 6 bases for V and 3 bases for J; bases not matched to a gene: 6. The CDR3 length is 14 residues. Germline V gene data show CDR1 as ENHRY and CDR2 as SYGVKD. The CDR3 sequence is CAISPGTGIYEQYF. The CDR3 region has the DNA TGTGCCATCAGCCCCGGGACAGGGATCTACGAGCAGTACTTC.